This entry describes one T cell receptor beta chain. The sample belongs to a study of identical twins. It was template switching that added a universal primer site, and there were unique molecular identifiers on the cDNA. TCRdb passed the 5' RACE reads through MiXCR, listing each CDR3 protein once. The table shows a few hundred thousand distinct CDR3 sequences, with 13% to 15% occurring only once. The same data also went into a second study, on yellow fever vaccine responses in identical twins.

The clonotype was recovered from a woman between 18 and 29 years old in good health. The sequenced sample was CD4+ T cells sorted from blood.

The CDR3 DNA sequence: TGTGCCAGCAGTGAATCTTCACAATATCAGCCCCAGCATTTT. This gives the protein CASSESSQYQPQHF. The V gene is TRBV6-1, the J gene TRBJ1-5; D gene unclear. The CDR3 loop spans 14 amino acids. V lost 2 bases and J lost 5, with 10 bases in between. The germline V gene has CDR1 MNHNS and CDR2 SASEGT.